The rows below give T cell receptor beta chains drawn from one sample of a study of CD8+ T cells in alopecia areata. Repertoires were generated with immunoSEQ multiplex PCR, while TCRdb's copy carries only in-frame clones and drops some. The sample yields over 150,000 clones, roughly 53% seen once. The input for sequencing was CD8+ T cells sorted from blood, taken at week 24, from a patient treated with tofacitinib. The source is a human donor with alopecia areata. The CDR3 runs from the conserved cysteine through the conserved F or W. The order of the fields is V gene, D gene, clone size, J gene, CDR3 protein, CDR3 DNA. The D gene is left open where the match is weak. Clone size is stated in some rows and not others, as once, few, many or a class when expanded.

>TRBV29-1|TRBD1|-|TRBJ1-2
CSVDLGTAYGYTF
TGCAGCGTCGACTTAGGGACAGCCTATGGCTACACCTTC
>TRBV6-5|-|-|TRBJ1-1
CASSYAGATEAFF
TGTGCCAGCAGTTACGCCGGGGCGACTGAAGCTTTCTTT
>TRBV29-1|-|few|TRBJ2-5
CSVIGAEETQYF
TGCAGCGTTATTGGGGCCGAAGAGACCCAGTACTTC
>TRBV11-2|-|-|TRBJ2-3
CASSLPYRSSTDTQYF
TGTGCCAGCAGCTTACCATATCGATCTAGCACAGATACGCAGTATTTT
>TRBV6-5|-|-|TRBJ2-7
CASSYDPAYEQYF
TGTGCCAGCAGTTACGACCCAGCATACGAGCAGTACTTC
>TRBV4-1|TRBD2|-|TRBJ2-3
CASSQEISGISTDTQYF
TGCGCCAGCAGCCAAGAAATCAGCGGGATAAGCACAGATACGCAGTATTTT
>TRBV11-1|-|few|TRBJ2-2
CASSFNGDPTGELFF
TGTGCCAGCAGCTTTAACGGGGACCCCACCGGGGAGCTGTTTTTT
>TRBV19|-|few|TRBJ2-5
CASSIDGETQYF
TGTGCCAGTAGTATAGACGGAGAGACCCAGTACTTC
>TRBV7-8|-|-|TRBJ1-1
CASRETVGIMNTEAFF
TGTGCCAGTAGAGAGACAGTCGGAATAATGAACACTGAAGCTTTCTTT
>TRBV30|-|-|TRBJ1-2
CAWTPGTGYGYTF
TGTGCCTGGACGCCAGGGACGGGCTATGGCTACACCTTC
>TRBV2|-|few|TRBJ1-5
CASSEVGFPNQPQHF
TGTGCCAGCAGTGAGGTGGGCTTCCCGAATCAGCCCCAGCATTTT
>TRBV2|-|few|TRBJ1-5
CASHQGPASRQPQHF
TGTGCCAGCCACCAAGGCCCTGCCTCGCGTCAGCCCCAGCATTTT
>TRBV19|-|-|TRBJ2-3
CASSMGGGSTDTQYF
TGTGCCAGTAGTATGGGTGGCGGATCCACAGATACGCAGTATTTT
>TRBV30|-|-|TRBJ1-1
CAWSPTHGTEAFF
TGTGCCTGGAGCCCGACCCATGGGACTGAAGCTTTCTTT
>TRBV19|TRBD2|-|TRBJ2-2
CASSPGLAVDTGELFF
TGTGCCAGTAGTCCGGGACTAGCGGTTGACACCGGGGAGCTGTTTTTT
>TRBV7-9|TRBD1|few|TRBJ1-1
CASSFFPTQGEEQAFF
TGTGCCAGCAGCTTTTTCCCCACCCAGGGGGAAGAGCAAGCTTTCTTT
>TRBV7-8|-|-|TRBJ2-7
CASSLATHFSGEQYF
TGTGCCAGCAGCTTAGCGACTCATTTCAGCGGCGAGCAGTACTTC